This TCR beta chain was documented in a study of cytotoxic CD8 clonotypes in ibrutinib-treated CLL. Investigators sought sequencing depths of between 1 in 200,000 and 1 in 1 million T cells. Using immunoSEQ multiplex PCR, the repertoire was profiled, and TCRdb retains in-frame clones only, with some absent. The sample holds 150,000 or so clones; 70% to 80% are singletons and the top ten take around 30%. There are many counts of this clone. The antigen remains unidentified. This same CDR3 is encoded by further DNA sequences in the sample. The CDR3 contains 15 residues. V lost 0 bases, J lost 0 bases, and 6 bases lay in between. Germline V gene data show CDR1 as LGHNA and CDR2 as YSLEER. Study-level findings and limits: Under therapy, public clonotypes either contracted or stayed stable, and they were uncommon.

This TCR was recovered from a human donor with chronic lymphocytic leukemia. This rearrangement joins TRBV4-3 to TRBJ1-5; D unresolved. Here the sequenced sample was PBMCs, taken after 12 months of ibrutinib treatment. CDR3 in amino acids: CASSQDTNSNQPQHF. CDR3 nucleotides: TGCGCCAGCAGCCAAGATACCAATAGCAATCAGCCCCAGCATTTT.